The sequence of this TCR beta chain was determined in a study of T cells after yellow fever vaccination. Study-wide results and limits: Although the secondary response was weaker, it peaked faster, at day 5 versus 15. FACS-sorted repertoires could contain abundant clonotypes contaminating from the bulk population.

The CDR3 sequence is 15 residues long. From germline, CDR1 is SGHVS and CDR2 FNYEAQ. Trimming shortened V by 0 bases and J by 10 bases, and 13 bases separated the two germline ends. This clonotype has just a few counts. The antigen remains unidentified. TCRdb called the 5' RACE reads again in MiXCR, with one record for every CDR3 protein. The sample holds 500,000 to 650,000 distinct CDR3 sequences, approximately 12% seen once. This receptor was identified in a young man who received the YFV17D yellow fever vaccine. The chain is built from TRBV7-6 and TRBJ1-6; D is undetermined. Sequences were derived from PBMCs, sampled on the day of the yellow fever booster vaccination. CDR3 coding DNA: TGTGCCAGCAGCTTAGCGCCAGTAAACAGCTCACCCCTCCACTTT. Its protein is CASSLAPVNSSPLHF.